This T cell receptor beta chain came from a study of molecular identifiers for immune sequencing clone quantification. Previously described methods and listed TCR primers were used for bulk TCR libraries. TCRdb recomputed calls from the PCR reads with MiXCR, one row per CDR3 protein. The data show under 600,000 distinct CDR3 sequences, around a fifth seen once. Study observations and caveats: For effector cells, clones above 20 RNA copies held over 98% of molecules; for naive cells, under 1%.

V was pared by 2 bases and J by 2 bases, with 8 bases of the junction left unmatched. CDR1 and CDR2 from the germline V gene are GTSNPN and SVGIG (reference sequence). CDR3 length: 16 amino acids. As to this clonotype: Its antigen is still unknown.

The rearrangement uses TRBV30 and TRBJ2-7, with 11 bases lining up with TRBD2. This receptor was taken from a human donor in good health. Some libraries in this study had Jurkat cell RNA spiked in. The sample consisted of naive CD8+ T cells from blood, with Jurkat cell RNA spiked in. Subset given: FACS-sorted CD8+CD4-CCR7+CD45RA+ naive T cells. The CDR3 nucleotides are TGTGCCTGGAGTACATACTTTAGCGGGAGGGCCTACGAGCAGTACTTC. This codes for CAWSTYFSGRAYEQYF.